A single sample is the source of the 30 T cell receptor beta chains below, sequenced in a study of T-cell reconstitution after alpha-beta-depleted transplantation in children. As it was prepared, the TCRbeta library received unique molecular identifiers. TCRdb used MiXCR to reprocess the PCR reads, holding one entry per CDR3 protein. The sample lists about 540,000 distinct CDR3 sequences, 25% to 30% occurring once. Here the sequenced sample was PBMCs, taken before TCRalphabeta/CD19-depleted stem cell transplant. The source is a boy under two years old with Wiskott-Aldrich syndrome, due to receive a stem cell transplant.

This clonotype was counted between two and nine times. The chain is built from TRBV5-1 and TRBJ2-7; the match to TRBD1 covers 7 bases. Germline CDR1 reads SGHRS; CDR2 reads YFSETQ. This CDR3 has 15 amino acids. Germline trimming cut 3 bases from V and 4 bases from J; bases unmatched to any gene: 10. CDR3 DNA sequence: TGCGCCAGCAGCTATCAAGACAGGGCCCATTACGAGCAGTACTTC. This sequence encodes CASSYQDRAHYEQYF.

The V and J genes are TRBV7-8 and TRBJ1-4; D gene ambiguous. The CDR3 sequence is 16 residues long. V was cut by 2 bases and J by 5 bases, with 15 bases left in between. Germline V gene data show CDR1 as SGHVS and CDR2 as FQNEAQ. The chain's CDR3 is CASSLTLSPTNEKLFF. The CDR3 region has the DNA TGTGCCAGCAGCTTAACGTTATCTCCGACAAATGAAAAACTGTTTTTT.

This chain links TRBV20-1 with TRBJ2-1; 10 positions agree with TRBD2. The CDR3 contains 14 residues. V gave up 5 bases and J gave up 2 bases; unmatched junction bases: 3. Germline CDR1 is DFQATT and CDR2 is SNEGSKA (reference sequence). The CDR3 DNA is TGCAGTGCTCAAGCGGGAGGGCCCTACAATGAGCAGTTCTTC. This translates into CSAQAGGPYNEQFF.

The chain carries TRBV20-1 and TRBJ1-5; D is ambiguous. Trimming removed 6 bases at V and 6 bases at J, with 15 bases between. The CDR3 consists of 13 residues. CDR1 is DFQATT, CDR2 SNEGSKA, per germline (reference sequence). CDR3 DNA: TGCAGTGCCACGCCCGGCCGGGGTCAGCCCCAGCATTTT. This encodes CSATPGRGQPQHF.

The chain couples TRBV9 to TRBJ2-1; 9 bases fit TRBD1. V shed 1 base, J shed 9 bases, and the junction held 11 bases outside the gene matches. The CDR3 is 16 amino acids. Germline CDR1 and CDR2: SGDLS and YYNGEE. The chain's CDR3 is CASSVNHPGQGSEQFF. CDR3 nucleotide sequence: TGTGCCAGCAGCGTAAACCATCCGGGACAGGGCTCTGAGCAGTTCTTC.

The chain combines TRBV19 with TRBJ1-1, with D perhaps TRBD1 (6 bases). Per the germline V gene, CDR1 is LNHDA and CDR2 is SQIVND (reference sequence). CDR3 length: 15 amino acids. With 5 bases removed from V and 4 bases from J, the gap between germline ends came to 17 bases. In nucleotides, the CDR3 is TGTGCCAGTAGTGCGTCGGGAGGGGGGATCACTGAAGCTTTCTTT. This sequence encodes CASSASGGGITEAFF.

The chain couples TRBV27 to TRBJ2-7; D is unclear. From germline, CDR1 is MNHEY and CDR2 SMNVEV (reference sequence). Trimming took 0 bases from V and 4 from J, leaving 7 bases between them. CDR3 length: 13 amino acids. The CDR3 DNA reads TGTGCCAGCAGTTTATCGTGGGGTTACGAGCAGTACTTC. Its translation: CASSLSWGYEQYF.

This clonotype came up a few times. CDR3 DNA: TGCAGTGCGATCCGGGACAGGAACACTGAAGCTTTCTTT. Its protein product is CSAIRDRNTEAFF. The rearrangement uses TRBV20-1 and TRBJ1-1; 7 bases line up with TRBD1. V was clipped by 6 bases and J by 1 base; unmatched bases: 5. The CDR3 runs 13 residues. In germline, CDR1 is DFQATT, CDR2 SNEGSKA (reference sequence).

In this sample, this clonotype turned up a few times. V gene TRBV29-1 combines with J gene TRBJ2-1; 7 nucleotides match TRBD2. The CDR3 is made up of 14 amino acids. Germline values: CDR1 SQVTM, CDR2 ANQGSEA. V trimming: 7 bases; J trimming: 3 bases; junction bases outside the gene matches: 9. The CDR3 DNA sequence: TGCAGCGCCTTACGGGAGGCCGGCTACAATGAGCAGTTCTTC. Translated, it gives CSALREAGYNEQFF.

This chain links TRBV20-1 with TRBJ2-4; no clear D gene. The CDR3 consists of 12 residues. Trimming took off 5 bases at V and 3 bases at J, with 8 bases between the two ends. Per germline, CDR1 DFQATT and CDR2 SNEGSKA (reference sequence). The CDR3 loop reads CSAGDFKNIQYF. The CDR3 nucleotides read TGCAGTGCTGGTGATTTCAAAAACATTCAGTACTTC.

The chain recombines TRBV15 with TRBJ2-5; no clear D. Germline CDR1 reads LNHNV; CDR2 reads YYDKDF (reference sequence). V was trimmed by 1 base and J by 5 bases, leaving 8 bases between them. The CDR3 extends over 13 amino acids. CDR3 protein: CATSRASRETQYF. CDR3 DNA sequence: TGTGCCACCAGCAGAGCCAGCAGGGAGACCCAGTACTTC.

This clonotype was counted a few times. The chain uses TRBV28 and TRBJ1-4; 8 positions match TRBD1. In germline, CDR1 is MDHEN, CDR2 SYDVKM. V was pared by 3 bases and J by 8 bases, with 11 bases of the junction left unmatched. This CDR3 is 16 amino acids long. The CDR3 loop is CASSFPDREVGEKLFF. In DNA, the CDR3 is TGTGCCAGCAGTTTCCCGGACAGGGAAGTCGGCGAAAAACTGTTTTTT. The entire variable domain, with the rest obtained from reference TRBV28 and TRBJ1-4, is as follows: DVKVTQSSRYLVKRTGEKVFLECVQDMDHENMFWYRQDPGLGLRLIYFSYDVKMKEKGDIPEGYSVSREKKERFSLILESASTNQTSMYLCASSFPDREVGEKLFFGSGTQLSVL.

This chain uses TRBV12-3 or TRBV12-4 with TRBJ2-7, with D tentatively TRBD1 (6 bases). Trimming removed 3 bases at V and 4 bases at J, with 10 bases between. There are 13 residues in the CDR3. CDR3 residues: CASSLDSRYEQYF. Here the CDR3 DNA reads TGTGCCAGCAGTTTGGACAGTCGATACGAGCAGTACTTC.

This clonotype was picked up a small number of times. This chain joins TRBV9 and TRBJ2-1, with TRBD2 matching over 8 bases. CDR3 size: 20 residues. V lost 0 bases, J lost 7 bases, and 21 bases stayed unmatched. CDR1 and CDR2 from the germline V gene are SGDLS and YYNGEE. The CDR3 bases are TGTGCCAGCAGCGTAGAGCCCCCCTGGGTAGCGGGATCCCCCGGGAATGAGCAGTTCTTC. Translation: CASSVEPPWVAGSPGNEQFF.

This clonotype was seen a handful of times. The gene calls are TRBV14 and TRBJ2-5, with D tentatively TRBD1 (6 bases). The CDR3 has 13 amino acids. Germline CDR1 and CDR2: SGHDN and FVKESK. V gave up 4 bases and J gave up 13 bases, with 19 bases separating them. CDR3 residues: CASSPPPGQILYF. The CDR3 bases are TGTGCCAGCAGCCCCCCGCCCGGACAGATTTTGTACTTC.

This clonotype was seen a handful of times. The chain links TRBV5-1 to TRBJ1-2, with 7 bases that match TRBD1. The CDR3 contains 15 residues. Germline V gene lookup returns CDR1 SGHRS and CDR2 YFSETQ. V was pared by 4 bases and J by 4 bases, with 10 bases of the junction left unmatched. Here the CDR3 reads CASSAEQGFGYGYTF. CDR3 bases: TGCGCCAGCAGCGCCGAACAGGGGTTCGGCTATGGCTACACCTTC. Based on the CDR3 plus reference TRBV5-1 and TRBJ1-2, the full variable domain is KAGVTQTPRYLIKTRGQQVTLSCSPISGHRSVSWYQQTPGQGLQFLFEYFSETQRNKGNFPGRFSGRQFSNSRSEMNVSTLELGDSALYLCASSAEQGFGYGYTFGSGTRLTVV.

The V call is TRBV5-1, the J call TRBJ2-4; no definite D call. Trimming took 0 bases from V and 1 from J, leaving 11 bases between them. This CDR3 contains 16 residues. Per germline, CDR1 SGHRS and CDR2 YFSETQ. For the CDR3, the DNA is TGCGCCAGCAGCTTGGTTCCCTCCCTGGCCAAAAACATTCAGTACTTC. Protein sequence: CASSLVPSLAKNIQYF.

The chain couples TRBV20-1 to TRBJ2-6; tentative D call: TRBD1 (5 bases). V lost 4 bases, J lost 3 bases, and 16 bases lay in between. Germline V gene sequence: CDR1 DFQATT, CDR2 SNEGSKA (reference sequence). The CDR3 length is 16 residues. DNA of the CDR3: TGCAGTGCTACCGGCAGGGTTTTGGTTGGGGCCAACGTCCTGACTTTC. Its protein is CSATGRVLVGANVLTF.

The chain couples TRBV3-1 to TRBJ2-7; the match to TRBD1 covers 7 bases. The germline CDR1 and CDR2 sequences are LGHDT and YNNKEL (reference sequence). Trimming took 2 bases from V and 1 from J; bases not matched to a gene: 2. This CDR3 is 14 amino acids long. DNA for the CDR3: TGTGCCAGCAGCCAACAGGGGGAATCCTACGAGCAGTACTTC. Its protein product is CASSQQGESYEQYF.

The CDR3: CASSPRLQPHQTVAYEQYF. CDR3 DNA: TGTGCCAGCAGTCCCCGACTTCAACCCCACCAGACAGTAGCCTACGAGCAGTACTTC. The rearrangement joins TRBV27 to TRBJ2-7; maybe TRBD1 (5 bases). This CDR3 comprises 19 residues. CDR1 and CDR2 (germline): MNHEY, SMNVEV (reference sequence). The V and J ends lost 5 bases and 2 bases respectively, with 28 bases between them.

The chain links TRBV9 to TRBJ2-7, with D maybe TRBD1 (6 bases). Trimming took 4 bases from V and 2 from J, leaving 16 bases between them. Germline V lookup: CDR1 SGDLS, CDR2 YYNGEE. The length of the CDR3 is 15 residues. The CDR3, as DNA: TGTGCCAGCAGCCCCCAAGGACAGTTGACCTACGAGCAGTACTTC. It encodes CASSPQGQLTYEQYF.

This chain connects TRBV5-1 to TRBJ2-1; maybe TRBD1 (5 bases). V lost 1 base and J 0 bases, leaving 11 bases between the germline ends. CDR1 is SGHRS, CDR2 YFSETQ, per germline. The CDR3 runs to 16 residues. The CDR3 loop reads CASSLLEQVSYNEQFF. DNA of the CDR3: TGCGCCAGCAGCTTGTTAGAACAGGTCTCCTACAATGAGCAGTTCTTC.

This clonotype was seen only a few times. The V gene is TRBV6-1, the J gene TRBJ1-1, with 10 bases matching TRBD1. From germline, CDR1 is MNHNS and CDR2 SASEGT. There are 15 residues in the CDR3. The V segment lost 5 bases and the J segment 4 bases; nucleotides outside the gene matches: 7. CDR3 nucleotide sequence: TGTGCCAGCAGTCGGCCCGGGACAGGGGCCACTGAAGCTTTCTTT. It translates to CASSRPGTGATEAFF.

This clonotype was counted a few times. The J gene is TRBJ1-3, the V gene TRBV4-1, with TRBD1 as a possible D gene (6 bases). Trimming took off 5 bases at V and 0 bases at J, with 11 bases between the two ends. This CDR3 is 15 amino acids long. Germline V lookup: CDR1 MGHRA, CDR2 YSYEKL. As DNA, the CDR3 is TGCGCCAGCAGCGCCCGGGACAACTCTGGAAACACCATATATTTT. Translating gives CASSARDNSGNTIYF.

This clonotype was counted at least ten times. This chain links TRBV29-1 with TRBJ2-2; D possibly corresponds to TRBD2 (5 bases). The CDR3 length is 14 residues. Trimming removed 2 bases from V and 1 base from J, with 8 bases in between. The germline CDR1 and CDR2 sequences are SQVTM and ANQGSEA. The CDR3 bases are TGCAGCGTTGAAACCAGCGGGAACACCGGGGAGCTGTTTTTT. This encodes CSVETSGNTGELFF.

In its sample, this clonotype was seen a few times. This chain uses TRBV5-1 with TRBJ2-1, with TRBD1 as a possible D gene (5 bases). This CDR3 is 14 amino acids long. Germline CDR1 SGHRS, CDR2 YFSETQ. The ends were cut back, 0 bases at V and 6 bases at J, with 10 bases in the middle. This CDR3 reads CASSLVRVPNEQFF. CDR3 coding DNA: TGCGCCAGCAGCTTGGTCAGGGTCCCCAATGAGCAGTTCTTC.

The chain uses TRBV5-1 and TRBJ2-2, with TRBD1 identical over 8 bases. After removal of 1 base from V and 5 bases from J, the junction contained 10 bases not matched to a gene. Germline V gene sequence: CDR1 SGHRS, CDR2 YFSETQ. The CDR3 extends over 17 amino acids. The CDR3 spells CASSLREQGEGTGELFF. For the CDR3, the DNA is TGCGCCAGCAGCTTGCGTGAACAGGGGGAAGGAACCGGGGAGCTGTTTTTT.

This chain joins TRBV4-2 and TRBJ2-7; the D gene is possibly TRBD2 (6 bases). V gave up 7 bases and J gave up 0 bases, with 16 bases separating them. The germline V gene encodes CDR1 LGHNA and CDR2 YNFKEQ. This CDR3 region has 15 residues. The CDR3 is CASKTEAGSSYEQYF. In DNA form, the CDR3 reads TGTGCCAGCAAAACGGAGGCGGGGAGCTCCTACGAGCAGTACTTC.

In its sample, this clonotype was seen a few times. The CDR3 bases are TGTGCCAGCAGTTACCGGCTAGCGGGAGCCTCGGCTTTGGATGAGCAGTTCTTC. Translated: CASSYRLAGASALDEQFF. The J gene is TRBJ2-1, the V gene TRBV6-5, with TRBD2 matching over 10 bases. The CDR3 runs 18 residues. Germline V gene lookup returns CDR1 MNHEY and CDR2 SVGAGI. V lost 2 bases to trimming and J lost 8 bases; unmatched junction nucleotides: 15.

In this sample, this clonotype turned up a few times. The chain has TRBV5-1 and TRBJ2-7, with D possibly being TRBD1 or TRBD2 (5 bases each). Trimming shortened V by 5 bases and J by 3 bases, and 12 bases separated the two germline ends. Germline CDR1 is SGHRS and CDR2 is YFSETQ. The CDR3 is 13 amino acids. CDR3 nucleotide sequence: TGCGCCAGCAGTAAACGGGACGGCTACGAGCAGTACTTC. Encoded protein: CASSKRDGYEQYF. Full variable domain (rest looked up from reference TRBV5-1 and TRBJ2-7): KAGVTQTPRYLIKTRGQQVTLSCSPISGHRSVSWYQQTPGQGLQFLFEYFSETQRNKGNFPGRFSGRQFSNSRSEMNVSTLELGDSALYLCASSKRDGYEQYFGPGTRLTVT.